This T cell receptor beta chain was identified in a study of regulatory T cells in long-lasting Graves disease. Trimming cost V 7 bases and J 2 bases; bases outside gene matches: 9. Germline CDR1 and CDR2: SGHRS and YFSETQ. CDR3 size: 14 residues. Time point noted: newly diagnosed GD, antithyroid drugs for less than 3 months. PBMC-derived RNA was used for the TCR library. This clonotype appeared a few times. Construction of the TCR beta libraries employed iRepertoire HTBI primers in conjunction with Arm-PCR of CDR3 regions. TCRdb re-analysed the multiplex PCR reads in MiXCR, keeping a single row per CDR3 protein. The table lists around 500,000 distinct CDR3 sequences, about 15% of them singletons. The sample was also reused in another study, on T cells in Graves' hyperthyroidism and ophthalmopathy.

The specimen was peripheral blood mononuclear cells (PBMCs), collected at new diagnosis, from a patient treated with antithyroid drugs. The rearrangement links TRBV5-1 to TRBJ2-7, with 7 nucleotides matching TRBD1. This clonotype was sampled from a middle-aged woman with Graves disease. The CDR3 DNA reads as TGCGCCAGCTCCCGGACAGGTCATACCTACGAGCAGTACTTC. Its translation is CASSRTGHTYEQYF.